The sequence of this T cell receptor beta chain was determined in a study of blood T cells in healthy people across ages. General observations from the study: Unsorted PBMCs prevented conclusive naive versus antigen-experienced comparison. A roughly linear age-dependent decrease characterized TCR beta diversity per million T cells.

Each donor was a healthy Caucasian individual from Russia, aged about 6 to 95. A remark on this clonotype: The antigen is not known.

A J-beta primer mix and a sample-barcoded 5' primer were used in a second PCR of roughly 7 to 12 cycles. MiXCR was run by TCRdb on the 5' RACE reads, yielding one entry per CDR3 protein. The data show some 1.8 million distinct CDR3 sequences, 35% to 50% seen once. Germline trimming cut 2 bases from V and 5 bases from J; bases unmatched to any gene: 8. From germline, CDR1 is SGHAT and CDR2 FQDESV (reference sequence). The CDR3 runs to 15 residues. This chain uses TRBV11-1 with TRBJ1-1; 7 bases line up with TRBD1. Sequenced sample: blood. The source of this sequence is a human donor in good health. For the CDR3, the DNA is TGTGCCAGCAGCTTAAAGGGGGCGAGGAGAACTGAAGCTTTCTTT. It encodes CASSLKGARRTEAFF. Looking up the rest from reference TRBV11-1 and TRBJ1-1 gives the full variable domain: EAEVAQSPRYKITEKSQAVAFWCDPISGHATLYWYRQILGQGPELLVQFQDESVVDDSQLPKDRFSAERLKGVDSTLKIQPAELGDSAMYLCASSLKGARRTEAFFGQGTRLTVV.